This T cell receptor (beta chain) is from a study of T-cell reconstitution after alpha-beta-depleted transplantation in children. General study results and limits: Alpha-beta T cells about two months after transplant reportedly derived from several hundred expanded graft clones. For some patients, TCRbeta diversity was high at day 60 because of recipient T cells and thymic progenitors that survived.

Construction of the TCRbeta library involved unique molecular identifiers. TCRdb re-derived calls from the PCR reads in MiXCR, one entry per CDR3 protein. The table includes about 830,000 distinct CDR3 sequences, roughly 15% detected once. The CDR3 spans 15 residues. V lost 4 bases, J lost 0 bases, and 11 bases lay in between. Germline loops: CDR1 SGHTA, CDR2 FQGTGA. In the case of this clonotype: Its antigen remains unknown.

The rearrangement uses TRBV7-3 and TRBJ2-3; D tentatively fits TRBD1 or TRBD2 (5 bases each). Sequenced here: PBMCs, mostly from graft donor cells, sampled 360 days after TCRalphabeta/CD19-depleted stem cell transplant. This TCR was recovered from a male patient under 18 who had a stem cell transplant for acute lymphoblastic leukemia, so the T cells may come from the graft donor. This CDR3 reads CASSSRDPSTDTQYF. CDR3 DNA: TGTGCCAGCAGCTCCCGGGACCCCAGCACAGATACGCAGTATTTT.